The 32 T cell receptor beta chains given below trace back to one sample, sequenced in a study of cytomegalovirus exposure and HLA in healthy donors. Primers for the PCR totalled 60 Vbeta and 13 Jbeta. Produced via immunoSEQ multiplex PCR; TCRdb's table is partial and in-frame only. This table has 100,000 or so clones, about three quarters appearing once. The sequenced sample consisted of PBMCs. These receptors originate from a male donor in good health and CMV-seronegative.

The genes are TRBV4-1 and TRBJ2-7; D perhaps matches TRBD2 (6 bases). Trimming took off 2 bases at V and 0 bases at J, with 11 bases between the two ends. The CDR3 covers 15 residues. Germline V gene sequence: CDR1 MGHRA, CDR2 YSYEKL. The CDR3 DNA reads TGCGCCAGCAGCCAACTCCAGGACTACTCCTACGAGCAGTACTTC. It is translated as CASSQLQDYSYEQYF.

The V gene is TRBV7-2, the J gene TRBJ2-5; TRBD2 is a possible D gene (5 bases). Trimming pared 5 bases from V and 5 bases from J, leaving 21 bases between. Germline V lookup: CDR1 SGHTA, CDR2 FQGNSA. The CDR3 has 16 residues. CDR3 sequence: CASSLPGGGCGETQYF. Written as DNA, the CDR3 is TGTGCCAGCAGCCTCCCTGGAGGCGGGTGCGGGGAGACCCAGTACTTC.

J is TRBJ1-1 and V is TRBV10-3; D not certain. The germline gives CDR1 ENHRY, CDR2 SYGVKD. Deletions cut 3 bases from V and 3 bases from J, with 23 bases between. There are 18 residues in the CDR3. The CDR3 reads CAISDVGRTTPKYTEAFF. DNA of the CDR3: TGTGCCATCAGTGATGTGGGCCGCACCACTCCGAAATACACTGAAGCTTTCTTT.

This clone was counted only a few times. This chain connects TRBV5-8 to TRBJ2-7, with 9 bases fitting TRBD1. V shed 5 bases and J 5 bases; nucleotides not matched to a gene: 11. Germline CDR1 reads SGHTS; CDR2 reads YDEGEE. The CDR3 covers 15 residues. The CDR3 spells CASRGPGTGWDEQYF. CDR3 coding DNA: TGTGCCAGCAGAGGGCCCGGGACAGGGTGGGACGAGCAGTACTTC.

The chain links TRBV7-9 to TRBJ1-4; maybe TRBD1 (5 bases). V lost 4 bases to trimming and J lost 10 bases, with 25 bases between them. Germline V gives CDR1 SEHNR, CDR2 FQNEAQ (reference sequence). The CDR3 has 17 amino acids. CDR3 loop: CASSSLGVRAASRKLFF. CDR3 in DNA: TGTGCCAGCAGCTCCCTCGGCGTCAGGGCGGCTTCAAGAAAACTGTTTTTT.

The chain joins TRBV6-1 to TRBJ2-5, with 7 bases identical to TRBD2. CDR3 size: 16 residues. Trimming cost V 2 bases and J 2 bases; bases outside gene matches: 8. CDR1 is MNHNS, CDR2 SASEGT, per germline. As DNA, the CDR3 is TGTGCCAGCAGTGAATCGGGAGGATTAGTACAAGAGACCCAGTACTTC. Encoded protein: CASSESGGLVQETQYF.

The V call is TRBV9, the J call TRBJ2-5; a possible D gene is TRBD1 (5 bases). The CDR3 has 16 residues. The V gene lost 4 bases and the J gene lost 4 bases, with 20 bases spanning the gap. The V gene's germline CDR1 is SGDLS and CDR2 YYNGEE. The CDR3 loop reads CASSPHPAGKLETQYF. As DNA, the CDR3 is TGTGCCAGCAGCCCTCACCCCGCAGGGAAATTAGAGACCCAGTACTTC.

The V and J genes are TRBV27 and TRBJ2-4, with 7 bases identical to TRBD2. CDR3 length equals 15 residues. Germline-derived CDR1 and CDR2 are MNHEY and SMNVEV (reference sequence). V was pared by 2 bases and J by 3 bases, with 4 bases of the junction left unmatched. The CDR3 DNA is TGTGCCAGCAGTTTAAGGGCTAGCGGCAAAAACATTCAGTACTTC. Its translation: CASSLRASGKNIQYF.

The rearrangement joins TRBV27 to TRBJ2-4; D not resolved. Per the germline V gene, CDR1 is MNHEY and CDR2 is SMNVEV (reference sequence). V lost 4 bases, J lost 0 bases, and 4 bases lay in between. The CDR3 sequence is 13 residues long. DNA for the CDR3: TGTGCCAGCAGTTCCCTAGCCAAAAACATTCAGTACTTC. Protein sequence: CASSSLAKNIQYF.

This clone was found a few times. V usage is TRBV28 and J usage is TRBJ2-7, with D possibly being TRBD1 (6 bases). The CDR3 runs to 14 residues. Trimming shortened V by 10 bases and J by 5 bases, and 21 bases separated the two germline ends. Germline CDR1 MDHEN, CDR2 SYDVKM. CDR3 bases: TGTGCCACCTTCGAACAGGGACCTACGAACGAGCAGTACTTC. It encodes CATFEQGPTNEQYF.

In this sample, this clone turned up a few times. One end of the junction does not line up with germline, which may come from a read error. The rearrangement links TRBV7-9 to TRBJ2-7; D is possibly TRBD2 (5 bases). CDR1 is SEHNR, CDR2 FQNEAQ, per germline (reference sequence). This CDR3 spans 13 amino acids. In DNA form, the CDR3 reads TGTTCCAGCAGCTCCGGGATCCACTACGAGCAGTACTTC. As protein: CSSSSGIHYEQYF.

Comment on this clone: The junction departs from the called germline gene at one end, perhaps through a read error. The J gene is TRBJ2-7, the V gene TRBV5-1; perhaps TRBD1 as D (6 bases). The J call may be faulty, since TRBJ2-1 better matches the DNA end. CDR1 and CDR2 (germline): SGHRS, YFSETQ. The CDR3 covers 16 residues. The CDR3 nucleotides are TGTGCCAGCAGCTTGGTCTCCCCAGGGGCCTACAATGAGCAGTTCTTC. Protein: CASSLVSPGAYNEQFF.

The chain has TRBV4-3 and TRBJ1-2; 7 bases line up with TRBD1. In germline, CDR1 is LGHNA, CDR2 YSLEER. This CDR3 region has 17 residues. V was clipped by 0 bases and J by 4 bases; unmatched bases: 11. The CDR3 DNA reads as TGCGCCAGCAGCCAAGATCGATTTGGGACAGTTGTCTATGGCTACACCTTC. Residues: CASSQDRFGTVVYGYTF.

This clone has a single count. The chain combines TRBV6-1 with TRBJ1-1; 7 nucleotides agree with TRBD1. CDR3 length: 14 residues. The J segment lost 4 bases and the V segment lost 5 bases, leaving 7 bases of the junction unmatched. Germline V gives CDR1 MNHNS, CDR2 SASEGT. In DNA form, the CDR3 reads TGTGCCAGCAGTCCCGAACCAGGGGGCACTGAAGCTTTCTTT. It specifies CASSPEPGGTEAFF.

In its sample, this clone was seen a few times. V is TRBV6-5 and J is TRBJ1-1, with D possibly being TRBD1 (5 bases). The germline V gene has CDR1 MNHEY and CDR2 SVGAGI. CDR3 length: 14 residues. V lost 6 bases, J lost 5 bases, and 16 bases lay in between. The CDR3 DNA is TGTGCCAGCAGCTTCTTTGACGGGGGAACTGAAGCTTTCTTT. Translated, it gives CASSFFDGGTEAFF.

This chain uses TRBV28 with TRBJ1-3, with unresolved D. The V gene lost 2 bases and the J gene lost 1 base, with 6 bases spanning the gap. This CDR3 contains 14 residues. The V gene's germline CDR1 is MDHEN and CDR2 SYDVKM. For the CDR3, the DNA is TGTGCCAGCAGTTTACTAACTTCTGGAAACACCATATATTTT. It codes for CASSLLTSGNTIYF.

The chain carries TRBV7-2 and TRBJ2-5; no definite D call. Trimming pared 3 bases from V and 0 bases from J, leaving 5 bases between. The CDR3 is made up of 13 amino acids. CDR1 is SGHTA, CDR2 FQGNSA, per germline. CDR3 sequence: CASSLSYQETQYF. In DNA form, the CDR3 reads TGTGCCAGCAGCTTGTCGTACCAAGAGACCCAGTACTTC.

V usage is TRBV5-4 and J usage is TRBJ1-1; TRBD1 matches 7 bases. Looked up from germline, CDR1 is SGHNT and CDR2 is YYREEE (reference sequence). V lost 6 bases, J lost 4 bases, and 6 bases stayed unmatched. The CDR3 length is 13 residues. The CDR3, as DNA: TGTGCCAGCATCCGACAGGGAGGCACTGAAGCTTTCTTT. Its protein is CASIRQGGTEAFF.

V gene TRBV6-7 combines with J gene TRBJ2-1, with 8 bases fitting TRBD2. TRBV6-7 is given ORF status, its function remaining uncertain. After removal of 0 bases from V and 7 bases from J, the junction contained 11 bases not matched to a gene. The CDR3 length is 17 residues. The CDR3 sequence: CASSYSVRAPGGNEQFF. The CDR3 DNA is TGTGCCAGCAGTTACTCGGTACGGGCCCCGGGGGGGAATGAGCAGTTCTTC.

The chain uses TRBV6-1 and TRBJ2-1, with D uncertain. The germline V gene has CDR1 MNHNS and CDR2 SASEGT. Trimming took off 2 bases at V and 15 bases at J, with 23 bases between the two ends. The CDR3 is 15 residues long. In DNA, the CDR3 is TGTGCCAGCAGTGAAATTCTTCTGCCACACCAATCCCCGTTCTTC. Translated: CASSEILLPHQSPFF.

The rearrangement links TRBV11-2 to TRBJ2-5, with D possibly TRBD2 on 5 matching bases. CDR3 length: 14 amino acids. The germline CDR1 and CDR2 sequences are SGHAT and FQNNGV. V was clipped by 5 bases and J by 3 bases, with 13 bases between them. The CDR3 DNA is TGTGCCAGCAGCCCTCTTCGGGGAGAAGAGACCCAGTACTTC. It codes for CASSPLRGEETQYF.

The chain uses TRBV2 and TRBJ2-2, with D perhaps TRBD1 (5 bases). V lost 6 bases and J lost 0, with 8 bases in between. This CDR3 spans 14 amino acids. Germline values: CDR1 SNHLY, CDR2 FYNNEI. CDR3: CASRTESNTGELFF. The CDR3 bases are TGTGCCAGCAGGACAGAATCGAACACCGGGGAGCTGTTTTTT.

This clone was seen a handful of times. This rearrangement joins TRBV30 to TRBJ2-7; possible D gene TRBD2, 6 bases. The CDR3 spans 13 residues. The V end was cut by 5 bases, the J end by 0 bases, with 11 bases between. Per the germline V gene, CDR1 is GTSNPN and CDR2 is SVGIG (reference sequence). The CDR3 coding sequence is TGTGCCTGGCGCGGGGCCGGCTCCTACGAGCAGTACTTC. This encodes CAWRGAGSYEQYF.

CDR3 in DNA: TGTGCCAGCAGCCGACCGGGACAGGGTCATGGCTACACCTTC. Amino acid sequence: CASSRPGQGHGYTF. This sequence joins TRBV28 and TRBJ1-2; 9 bases line up with TRBD1. The CDR3 is 14 amino acids. J gave up 6 bases and V 6 bases, and 8 bases lay outside the gene matches. The germline gives CDR1 MDHEN, CDR2 SYDVKM.

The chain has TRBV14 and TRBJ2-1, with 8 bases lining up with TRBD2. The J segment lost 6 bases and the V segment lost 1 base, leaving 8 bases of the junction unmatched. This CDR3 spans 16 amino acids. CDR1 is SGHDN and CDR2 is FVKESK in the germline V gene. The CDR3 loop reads CASSQVWLAGSNEQFF. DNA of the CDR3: TGTGCCAGCAGCCAAGTCTGGCTAGCGGGCTCCAATGAGCAGTTCTTC.

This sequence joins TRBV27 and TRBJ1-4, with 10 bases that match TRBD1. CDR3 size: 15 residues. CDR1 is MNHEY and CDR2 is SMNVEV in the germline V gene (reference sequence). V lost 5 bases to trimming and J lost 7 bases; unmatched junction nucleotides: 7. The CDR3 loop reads CASSLLRDRGEKLFF. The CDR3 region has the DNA TGTGCCAGCAGTCTACTCCGGGACAGGGGTGAAAAACTGTTTTTT.

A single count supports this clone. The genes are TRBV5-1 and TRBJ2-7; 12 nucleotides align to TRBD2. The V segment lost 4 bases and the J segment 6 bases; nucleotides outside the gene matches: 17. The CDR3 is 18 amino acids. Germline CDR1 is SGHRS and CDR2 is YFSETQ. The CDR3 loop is CASSTPPSGRADLSEQYF. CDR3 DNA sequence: TGCGCCAGCAGCACGCCTCCTAGCGGGAGGGCCGATTTGAGCGAGCAGTACTTC.

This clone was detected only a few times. In DNA form, the CDR3 reads TGTGCCAGCAGCCTTCAGGGTAGCAATCAGCCCCAGCATTTT. Protein: CASSLQGSNQPQHF. The rearrangement joins TRBV7-2 to TRBJ1-5; D possibly corresponds to TRBD1 (5 bases). The CDR3 runs to 14 residues. CDR1 and CDR2 (germline): SGHTA, FQGNSA. V was clipped by 5 bases and J by 0 bases, with 8 bases between them.

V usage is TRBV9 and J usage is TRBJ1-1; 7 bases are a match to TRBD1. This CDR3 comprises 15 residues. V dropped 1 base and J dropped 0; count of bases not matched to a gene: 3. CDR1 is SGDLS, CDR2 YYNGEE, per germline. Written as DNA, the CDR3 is TGTGCCAGCAGCGTATCCGGGACAGTGAACACTGAAGCTTTCTTT. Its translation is CASSVSGTVNTEAFF. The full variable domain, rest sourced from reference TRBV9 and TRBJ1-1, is DSGVTQTPKHLITATGQRVTLRCSPRSGDLSVYWYQQSLDQGLQFLIQYYNGEERAKGNILERFSAQQFPDLHSELNLSSLELGDSALYFCASSVSGTVNTEAFFGQGTRLTVV.

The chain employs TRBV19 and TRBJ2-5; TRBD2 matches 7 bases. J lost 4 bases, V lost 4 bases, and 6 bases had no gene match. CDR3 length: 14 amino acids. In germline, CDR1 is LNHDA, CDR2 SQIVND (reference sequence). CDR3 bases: TGTGCCAGTAGTAACCGGGAGGAAGGAGAGACCCAGTACTTC. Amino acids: CASSNREEGETQYF.

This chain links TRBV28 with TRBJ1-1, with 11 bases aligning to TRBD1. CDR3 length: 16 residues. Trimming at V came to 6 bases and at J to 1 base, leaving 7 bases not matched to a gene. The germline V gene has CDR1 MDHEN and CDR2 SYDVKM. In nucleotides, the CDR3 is TGTGCCAGCAGCTTTTGGACAGGGGGCGCGAACACTGAAGCTTTCTTT. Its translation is CASSFWTGGANTEAFF.

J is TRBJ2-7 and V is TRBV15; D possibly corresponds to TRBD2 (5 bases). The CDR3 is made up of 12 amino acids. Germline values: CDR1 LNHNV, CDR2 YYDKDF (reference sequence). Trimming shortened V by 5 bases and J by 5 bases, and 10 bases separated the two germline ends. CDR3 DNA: TGTGCCACCAGCCAGCCCGGGGACGAGCAGTACTTC. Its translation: CATSQPGDEQYF.